The source of this TCR beta chain is a study of T cell clonality in common variable immunodeficiency (dated by TCRdb to the mid-2010s). For sequencing, equivalent amounts of genomic DNA were input from CVID and control samples. For every sample, a 60 bp segment covering the rearranged TCRbeta CDR3 region was amplified and then sequenced. The immunoSEQ assay, a bias-corrected multiplex PCR combined with high-throughput sequencing, was used for TCRbeta amplification. As for the authors' bioinformatics: Every unique nucleotide sequence counted as a clone and was annotated with V, D and J genes, copy number and frequency. Sequences were labeled productive if in frame, and non-productive if out of frame or containing stop codons. As previously described, clonality was calculated on the basis of Shannon's entropy. The predicted amino acid sequences of productive clones were used to derive mean CDR3 Kyte-Doolittle hydropathy. Scaled V gene usage was hierarchically clustered using Manhattan distance and complete linkage with the R hclust function. Clone sharing by CDR3 amino acid sequence was assessed by resampling 12 repertoires per group over 100 rounds. The repertoires were searched for some 70 published EBV-specific TCRbeta sequences and some 240 published CMV-specific TCRbeta sequences. Analysis left out a couple of CVID samples that produced under 10,000 sequences, so roughly 45 CVID repertoires remained. TCRdb limited this immuneACCESS table to in-frame rearrangements with V and J called. A share of clones is missing; checked studies link under half to unresolved V genes, and the rest is unexplained. Clone size and the V and J calls come from that table; the DNA yielded D and trimming. The sample comprises about 60,000 clones, and every one was counted more than once. The top ten clones comprise less than 2% of the sample.

Most of the CVID patients and most of the healthy controls were of Caucasian heritage. From each donor, roughly 5 to 8.5 ml of heparinized peripheral whole blood was collected. Genomic DNA from adults with common variable immune deficiency (CVID) and from healthy adult controls was used to sequence TCRbeta CDR3 repertoires. A total of around 22 healthy adult volunteers (roughly 12 female and some 10 male; age range about 20 to 70 years, mean age 34) were included in the control group. Diluted blood was density-centrifuged over Hypaque 1077 or Ficoll-Paque to isolate peripheral blood mononuclear cells. Genomic DNA was extracted from unsorted mononuclear cells by Qiagen column purification or by a centrifugation-based method. Beyond this particular receptor, the publication reports: Fewer deletions and N-nucleotide insertions were reportedly observed in CVID TCRbeta sequences, and highly modified clones with 13 or more V deletions were reportedly absent from CVID TCRbeta sequences. Despite equal DNA input, controls averaged about 79,000 unique sequences per sample versus around 30,000 in CVID samples. TCRbeta clonality was higher in CVID subjects than in healthy controls (t-test p = 0.018), and the increase was most characteristic of about a third of subjects. According to the authors, finding the cause of the higher clonality in CVID would require sequencing the repertoires of T cell subpopulations. Healthy controls shared more TCRbeta clones with each other than CVID subjects shared among themselves (p < 0.0001). Patient heterogeneity within the CVID cohort put limits on correlating repertoire features with clinical complications.

V is shortened by 3 bases, J by 3 bases, and the region joining them spans 9 bases. Taken from cysteine to phenylalanine, the CDR3 has 13 residues. The DNA has 30 bases, all within the CDR3, and is read from base 1. CDR1 and CDR2 were assigned from the germline V gene as MDHEN and SYDVKM. This clone was detected many times. Its antigen is unknown. The CDR3 goes on 3 residues after the read ends, and that part is filled in from the germline J gene. This receptor was identified in a person between 18 and 70 years old in good health. In this chain, TRBV28 is recombined with TRBJ2-7, with no reliable assignment of the D segment. The sequenced sample consisted of peripheral blood mononuclear cells. The CDR3 is CASSLGPIYEQYF. CDR3 bases read: TGTGCCAGCAGTTTGGGCCCCATCTACGAG.